These 22 T cell receptor beta chains share one sample of origin, sequenced in a study of T cells after yellow fever vaccination. Each CDR3 protein is one row after TCRdb ran MiXCR on the 5' RACE reads. The sample has roughly 340,000 distinct CDR3 sequences, 7.5% to 9% seen once. The sample here was PBMCs, taken on the day of the first yellow fever vaccination. The receptors originated from a man between 18 and 35 years old who received the YFV17D yellow fever vaccine.

The chain uses TRBV4-3 and TRBJ2-7, with 8 bases that match TRBD1. Germline V gives CDR1 LGHNA, CDR2 YSLEER. Trimming took 4 bases from V and 5 from J; bases not matched to a gene: 4. CDR3 length equals 13 residues. CDR3: CASSRQTGDEQYF. The CDR3 bases are TGCGCCAGCAGCCGACAGACAGGGGACGAGCAGTACTTC.

V usage is TRBV7-3 and J usage is TRBJ2-2; no definite D call. Germline loops: CDR1 SGHTA, CDR2 FQGTGA. With 1 base removed from V and 5 bases from J, the gap between germline ends came to 11 bases. This CDR3 contains 15 residues. For the CDR3, the DNA is TGTGCCAGCAGCTTAAGTGGCCTTGGGACCGGGGAGCTGTTTTTT. Translated, it gives CASSLSGLGTGELFF.

The chain is built from TRBV25-1 and TRBJ2-4; 9 bases are shared with TRBD1. There are 13 residues in the CDR3. With 11 bases clipped from V and 7 bases from J, the junction kept 9 bases outside the gene matches. From germline, CDR1 is MGHDK and CDR2 SYGVNS. The CDR3 loop is CAATGTGLNIQYF. CDR3 nucleotide sequence: TGTGCCGCCACCGGGACAGGGTTGAACATTCAGTACTTC.

This clonotype has more than one count but fewer than ten. V is TRBV5-1 and J is TRBJ2-3, with TRBD1 identical over 9 bases. The V and J ends lost 1 base and 4 bases, in that order; junction bases with no gene match: 7. The germline gives CDR1 SGHRS, CDR2 YFSETQ. The CDR3 runs to 16 residues. Here the CDR3 reads CASSLPGTGFSDTQYF. In DNA, the CDR3 is TGCGCCAGCAGCTTGCCCGGGACAGGGTTTTCAGATACGCAGTATTTT.

Only a few counts were recorded for this clonotype. The chain couples TRBV6-5 to TRBJ1-5, with D possibly matching TRBD1 (5 bases). Germline values: CDR1 MNHEY, CDR2 SVGAGI. V was cut by 2 bases and J by 2 bases, with 19 bases left in between. The CDR3 length is 18 residues. The CDR3 is CASSYERWGSAGNQPQHF. The CDR3 DNA follows: TGTGCCAGCAGTTACGAGAGGTGGGGGTCCGCAGGCAATCAGCCCCAGCATTTT.

This clonotype was found a few times. The chain carries TRBV11-2 and TRBJ1-3; no clear D gene. The length of the CDR3 is 14 residues. Germline V lookup: CDR1 SGHAT, CDR2 FQNNGV. Trimming stripped 1 base from V and 4 bases from J, with 8 bases between. DNA of the CDR3: TGTGCCAGCAGCTTAGGAGGGTTGGGAAACACCATATATTTT. This codes for CASSLGGLGNTIYF.

The CDR3 reads CSAPRLSGGSTDTQYF. The CDR3 DNA reads TGCAGTGCCCCACGCCTTAGCGGGGGAAGCACAGATACGCAGTATTTT. The genes are TRBV20-1 and TRBJ2-3, with TRBD2 identical over 9 bases. The germline gives CDR1 DFQATT, CDR2 SNEGSKA (reference sequence). The V gene end was trimmed by 6 bases and the J gene end by 0 bases; junction bases not matched to a gene: 10. This CDR3 is built from 16 residues.

The CDR3 spells CASSLGLRSNYGYTF. The CDR3 DNA is TGTGCCAGCAGCTTAGGGCTGCGGTCTAACTATGGCTACACCTTC. The rearrangement links TRBV7-2 to TRBJ1-2; D is uncertain. CDR3 length: 15 amino acids. Germline lookup yields CDR1 SGHTA and CDR2 FQGNSA. V dropped 1 base and J dropped 0 bases, with 9 bases sitting between them. Filled out from reference TRBV7-2 and TRBJ1-2, the complete variable domain reads GAGVSQSPSNKVTEKGKDVELRCDPISGHTALYWYRQSLGQGLEFLIYFQGNSAPDKSGLPSDRFSAERTGGSVSTLTIQRTQQEDSAVYLCASSLGLRSNYGYTFGSGTRLTVV.

V usage is TRBV3-1 and J usage is TRBJ2-5; either TRBD1 or TRBD2 may supply D (5 bases each). The V gene's germline CDR1 is LGHDT and CDR2 YNNKEL (reference sequence). V was trimmed by 3 bases and J by 1 base, leaving 6 bases between them. The CDR3 is made up of 13 amino acids. CDR3 nucleotides: TGTGCCAGCAGCCAGAGGGGCCAAGAGACCCAGTACTTC. Translating gives CASSQRGQETQYF.

This clonotype was observed many times. The genes are TRBV4-2 and TRBJ2-5; D is undetermined. Germline V gives CDR1 LGHNA, CDR2 YNFKEQ. This CDR3 is built from 17 residues. The V end was cut by 4 bases, the J end by 2 bases, with 20 bases between. The CDR3 region is CASSPMRQTLRQETQYF. CDR3 DNA: TGTGCCAGCAGCCCGATGCGGCAGACCTTGAGACAAGAGACCCAGTACTTC.

This clonotype was seen ten or more times. V gene TRBV24-1 combines with J gene TRBJ1-1; D unclear. CDR1 is KGHDR and CDR2 is SFDVKD in the germline V gene. The CDR3 loop spans 12 amino acids. Trimming removed 10 bases at V and 1 base at J, with 9 bases between. The CDR3 loop reads CATARENTEAFF. Written as DNA, the CDR3 is TGTGCCACGGCGAGGGAGAACACTGAAGCTTTCTTT.

The gene calls are TRBV4-3 and TRBJ1-5; D remains ambiguous. This CDR3 comprises 13 residues. Germline loops: CDR1 LGHNA, CDR2 YSLEER. Trimming pared 3 bases from V and 4 bases from J, leaving 7 bases between. The CDR3 coding sequence is TGCGCCAGCAGCCATGATTATAATCAGCCCCAGCATTTT. Amino acid sequence: CASSHDYNQPQHF.

This clonotype was seen a handful of times. This sequence joins TRBV29-1 and TRBJ1-1, with 10 bases aligning to TRBD1. From germline, CDR1 is SQVTM and CDR2 ANQGSEA. The V and J ends lost 3 bases and 4 bases, in that order; junction bases with no gene match: 11. This CDR3 comprises 16 residues. CDR3 loop: CSVDIGTGAWGTEAFF. The DNA of the CDR3 is TGCAGCGTTGATATTGGGACAGGGGCGTGGGGCACTGAAGCTTTCTTT.

This clonotype was seen only a few times. The rearrangement uses TRBV20-1 and TRBJ1-5; no clear D. V lost 6 bases and J lost 5, with 14 bases in between. The germline V gene has CDR1 DFQATT and CDR2 SNEGSKA (reference sequence). The CDR3 extends over 13 amino acids. CDR3: CSAMVDADQPQHF. The DNA of the CDR3 is TGCAGTGCGATGGTCGACGCCGATCAGCCCCAGCATTTT.

The table lists this clonotype with many counts. J is TRBJ2-3 and V is TRBV19; D gene unclear. The germline CDR1 and CDR2 sequences are LNHDA and SQIVND (reference sequence). The length of the CDR3 is 13 residues. Trimming cost V 5 bases and J 7 bases, with 13 bases left between them. CDR3 coding DNA: TGTGCCAGTAGTCCCTCTTCGGAAAATACGCAGTATTTT. This codes for CASSPSSENTQYF. The variable domain in full, completed from reference TRBV19 and TRBJ2-3, reads DGGITQSPKYLFRKEGQNVTLSCEQNLNHDAMYWYRQDPGQGLRLIYYSQIVNDFQKGDIAEGYSVSREKKESFPLTVTSAQKNPTAFYLCASSPSSENTQYFGPGTRLTVL.

This clonotype was seen only a few times. The V call is TRBV4-3, the J call TRBJ2-1, with D tentatively TRBD1 (6 bases). Deletions cut 5 bases from V and 1 base from J, with 12 bases between. The CDR3 consists of 15 residues. The V gene's germline CDR1 is LGHNA and CDR2 YSLEER. DNA of the CDR3: TGCGCCAGCAGCGATAAGGGGGTATCCTACAATGAGCAGTTCTTC. The encoded protein is CASSDKGVSYNEQFF.

This clonotype came up a few times. The chain employs TRBV5-1 and TRBJ1-4; D call uncertain. CDR1 and CDR2 from the germline V gene are SGHRS and YFSETQ. The CDR3 is 14 amino acids. V lost 0 bases and J lost 8, with 11 bases in between. The DNA of the CDR3 is TGCGCCAGCAGCTTGGAAGGGCGTAAAGAAAAACTGTTTTTT. This sequence encodes CASSLEGRKEKLFF. The whole variable domain, remainder taken from reference TRBV5-1 and TRBJ1-4, is KAGVTQTPRYLIKTRGQQVTLSCSPISGHRSVSWYQQTPGQGLQFLFEYFSETQRNKGNFPGRFSGRQFSNSRSEMNVSTLELGDSALYLCASSLEGRKEKLFFGSGTQLSVL.

This clonotype occurred a few times. The chain employs TRBV4-1 and TRBJ1-5; no reliable D call. Trimming took off 0 bases at V and 3 bases at J, with 9 bases between the two ends. Per germline, CDR1 MGHRA and CDR2 YSYEKL. CDR3 length: 15 residues. The CDR3 is CASSQESRPNQPQHF. Written as DNA, the CDR3 is TGCGCCAGCAGCCAAGAATCCAGACCCAATCAGCCCCAGCATTTT.

In its sample, this clonotype was seen many times. CDR3 sequence: CASSTAGGRDNEQFF. CDR3 DNA: TGTGCCAGCAGCACTGCGGGGGGCCGGGACAATGAGCAGTTCTTC. The chain links TRBV7-2 to TRBJ2-1; 8 bases match TRBD2. The CDR3 sequence is 15 residues long. In germline, CDR1 is SGHTA, CDR2 FQGNSA. J was trimmed by 5 bases and V by 5 bases; bases with no gene match: 8.

J is TRBJ2-4 and V is TRBV7-2; 9 bases are a match to TRBD1. V was clipped by 5 bases and J by 6 bases; unmatched bases: 5. This CDR3 comprises 14 residues. Germline V gene sequence: CDR1 SGHTA, CDR2 FQGNSA. The CDR3 sequence: CASSPTGGPNIQYF. CDR3 DNA sequence: TGTGCCAGCAGCCCAACAGGGGGCCCAAACATTCAGTACTTC.

This chain links TRBV6-5 with TRBJ1-5; the D is unclear. Germline-derived CDR1 and CDR2 are MNHEY and SVGAGI. The CDR3 covers 14 residues. Trimming took off 2 bases at V and 7 bases at J, with 12 bases between the two ends. The CDR3 sequence is CASSYGPAVQPQHF. CDR3 bases: TGTGCCAGCAGTTACGGGCCAGCGGTCCAGCCCCAGCATTTT.

A word on this clonotype: A much larger clone differs from this one at a single base, so this may be a read error. Here the CDR3 reads CASSLDRGRTDTQYF. CDR3 in DNA: TGTGCCAGCAGCTTAGACAGGGGACGCACAGATACGCAGTATTTT. The chain joins TRBV7-2 to TRBJ2-3, with 7 bases lining up with TRBD1. The V segment lost 1 base and the J segment 1 base; nucleotides outside the gene matches: 2. The germline V gene encodes CDR1 SGHTA and CDR2 FQGNSA. The CDR3 totals 15 residues.